This TCR beta chain came from a study of identical twins. Study conclusions and caveats: Cord blood beta clonotypes present at high abundance carried fewer insertions; no such pattern appeared in memory repertoires.

A single count supports this clonotype. Its specificity is not known. The V and J ends lost 2 bases and 6 bases, in that order; junction bases with no gene match: 3. The CDR3 is made up of 14 amino acids. Germline CDR1 reads ENHRY; CDR2 reads SYGVKD. A universal primer binding site was introduced by template switching. The final cDNA contained unique molecular identifiers. TCRdb reprocessed the 5' RACE reads with MiXCR, giving one entry per CDR3 protein. The profile shows just over 500,000 distinct CDR3 sequences, less than 25% of them singletons. Separately, the same data were catalogued under a study of T cells expressing NK-cell markers. According to that study: Source material for TCR beta repertoires consisted of sorted CD3+CD56+NKG2C+, CD3+CD56+NKG2C- and CD3+CD56-NKG2C+ T cells.

The chain carries TRBV10-3 and TRBJ2-7; TRBD1 matches at 11 bases. Sequences were obtained from CD4+ T cells sorted from blood. The TCR originated in a young woman in good health. The CDR3 protein is CAISETGQGVEQYF. The CDR3 bases are TGTGCCATCAGTGAGACGGGACAGGGGGTCGAGCAGTACTTC.